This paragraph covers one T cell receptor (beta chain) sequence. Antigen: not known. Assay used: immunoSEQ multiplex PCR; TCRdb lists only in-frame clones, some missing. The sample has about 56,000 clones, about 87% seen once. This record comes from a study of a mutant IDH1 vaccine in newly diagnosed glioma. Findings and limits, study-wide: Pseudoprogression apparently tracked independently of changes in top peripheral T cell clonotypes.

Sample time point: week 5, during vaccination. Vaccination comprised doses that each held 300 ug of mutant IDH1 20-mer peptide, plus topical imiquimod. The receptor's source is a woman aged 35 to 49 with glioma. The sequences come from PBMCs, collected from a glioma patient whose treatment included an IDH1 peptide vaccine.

The CDR3 loop is CASSQGTTFILDDEQYF. CDR3 nucleotides: TGCGCCAGCAGCCAAGGGACGACATTTATCCTAGATGACGAGCAGTACTTC. This sequence joins TRBV4-1 and TRBJ2-7; no definite D call. This CDR3 has 17 residues. In germline, CDR1 is MGHRA, CDR2 YSYEKL. V was pared by 1 base and J by 5 bases, with 21 bases between.